A single sample is the source of the 14 T cell receptor beta chains below, sequenced in a study of T cells after yellow fever vaccination. A single record per CDR3 protein comes from TCRdb applying MiXCR to the 5' RACE reads. The sample lists under 600,000 distinct CDR3 sequences; roughly a fifth were seen once. The sample consisted of PBMCs, taken around 3 weeks after the first yellow fever vaccination. The receptors derive from a man aged 18 to 29 who received the YFV17D yellow fever vaccine.

The sample holds a few counts of this clonotype. The rearrangement joins TRBV7-9 to TRBJ1-2, with unresolved D. Germline V gene sequence: CDR1 SEHNR, CDR2 FQNEAQ (reference sequence). The CDR3 covers 15 residues. The germline V and J ends were trimmed by 4 bases and 4 bases, with 16 bases remaining between them. CDR3 bases: TGTGCCAGCAGCTCCTGGACGGCGCCCGTCTATGGCTACACCTTC. Residues: CASSSWTAPVYGYTF.

This clonotype has only a few counts. CDR3 residues: CAISGEGLVRTGELFF. The CDR3 nucleotides read TGTGCCATCAGTGGAGAGGGACTAGTTCGCACCGGGGAGCTGTTTTTT. This chain joins TRBV10-3 and TRBJ2-2, with 8 nucleotides matching TRBD2. Germline V CDR1 and CDR2: ENHRY, SYGVKD. V was pared by 4 bases and J by 4 bases, with 8 bases of the junction left unmatched. This CDR3 contains 16 residues.

The V gene is TRBV7-9, the J gene TRBJ2-5; D remains ambiguous. V lost 4 bases and J lost 4, with 7 bases in between. Germline CDR1 is SEHNR and CDR2 is FQNEAQ (reference sequence). The CDR3 length is 12 residues. Here the CDR3 reads CASSSRAETQYF. The CDR3 DNA is TGTGCCAGCAGCTCACGCGCAGAGACCCAGTACTTC.

This sequence joins TRBV12-3 or TRBV12-4 and TRBJ1-1; TRBD1 matches at 7 bases. Losses at the gene ends were 3 bases for V and 8 bases for J; bases not matched to a gene: 12. The CDR3 has 15 amino acids. The CDR3 coding sequence is TGTGCCAGCAGTTTCTATTACACGGGACAGATCGAAGCTTTCTTT. Translated, it gives CASSFYYTGQIEAFF.

V gene TRBV6-2 or TRBV6-3 combines with J gene TRBJ2-6; weak D call: TRBD2 (5 bases). V was pared by 5 bases and J by 1 base, with 12 bases between. The germline V gene has CDR1 MNHEY and CDR2 SVGEGT. The CDR3 runs 16 residues. CDR3 sequence (DNA): TGTGCCAGCAGTCACGGGATGAATTCTGGGGCCAACGTCCTGACTTTC. This encodes CASSHGMNSGANVLTF.

The chain is built from TRBV6-1 and TRBJ2-1, with 9 bases that match TRBD1. The CDR3 runs 15 residues. CDR1 and CDR2 from the germline V gene are MNHNS and SASEGT. The J segment lost 4 bases and the V segment lost 7 bases, leaving 8 bases of the junction unmatched. CDR3 residues: CASKEDRGGYNEQFF. The CDR3 DNA sequence: TGTGCCAGCAAGGAGGACAGGGGTGGGTACAATGAGCAGTTCTTC.

The V call is TRBV29-1, the J call TRBJ2-1; D is unclear. Germline V gene data show CDR1 as SQVTM and CDR2 as ANQGSEA. V gave up 0 bases and J gave up 4 bases, with 4 bases separating them. This CDR3 is 12 amino acids long. The CDR3 DNA sequence: TGCAGCGTTGAAGATGGTTACAATGAGCAGTTCTTC. It yields the protein CSVEDGYNEQFF.

This clonotype was counted at least ten times. The rearrangement uses TRBV4-1 and TRBJ2-1; D remains ambiguous. Germline V lookup: CDR1 MGHRA, CDR2 YSYEKL. There are 13 residues in the CDR3. V was clipped by 0 bases and J by 11 bases, with 11 bases between them. DNA of the CDR3: TGCGCCAGCAGCCAAGATCAGCCCACCAAGCAGTTCTTC. Translating it yields CASSQDQPTKQFF.

This clonotype occurred a few times. The chain couples TRBV14 to TRBJ2-7; 8 nucleotides line up with TRBD1. J lost 3 bases, V lost 6 bases, and 10 bases had no gene match. The CDR3 loop spans 15 amino acids. Germline lookup yields CDR1 SGHDN and CDR2 FVKESK. The CDR3 coding sequence is TGTGCCAGCAGGCTCCGGGACAGGAGGCACTACGAGCAGTACGTC. Protein product: CASRLRDRRHYEQYV.

This clonotype was recorded a few times. The chain links TRBV7-2 to TRBJ1-2; TRBD1 might be the D (5 bases). Germline V gives CDR1 SGHTA, CDR2 FQGNSA. V lost 5 bases to trimming and J lost 2 bases, with 15 bases between them. CDR3 length: 15 residues. The CDR3 loop is CASSRPGGLNYGYTF. The DNA of the CDR3 is TGTGCCAGCAGCCGACCCGGGGGGTTAAACTATGGCTACACCTTC.

This clonotype was seen more than once but under ten times. This sequence joins TRBV10-3 and TRBJ2-7; D might be TRBD1 or TRBD2, each matching 5 bases. This CDR3 region has 14 residues. V was pared by 2 bases and J by 3 bases, with 11 bases between. Germline CDR1 ENHRY, CDR2 SYGVKD. The CDR3 sequence: CAISEGTGFYEQYV. The CDR3 coding sequence is TGTGCCATCAGTGAGGGGACGGGCTTCTACGAGCAGTACGTC.

The V gene is TRBV7-6, the J gene TRBJ2-7; D is possibly TRBD1 (6 bases). CDR3 length: 14 residues. The V gene lost 1 base and the J gene lost 4 bases, with 11 bases spanning the gap. Per germline, CDR1 SGHVS and CDR2 FNYEAQ. The CDR3 reads CASSLDTGSYEQYF. In DNA, the CDR3 is TGTGCCAGCAGCTTAGATACAGGGTCGTACGAGCAGTACTTC.

The chain links TRBV19 to TRBJ2-3; no definite D call. Trimming pared 3 bases from V and 3 bases from J, leaving 10 bases between. The CDR3 consists of 14 residues. Germline CDR1 reads LNHDA; CDR2 reads SQIVND (reference sequence). The CDR3 sequence is CASSMWHITDTQYF. The CDR3 DNA sequence: TGTGCCAGTAGTATGTGGCATATTACAGATACGCAGTATTTT.

The DNA of the CDR3 is TGTGCTAGTGGTTTGCCGGGACTAGCGGGGGGGCCTAGGGAGCTGTTTTTT. Translating gives CASGLPGLAGGPRELFF. This chain links TRBV12-5 with TRBJ2-2; 16 bases line up with TRBD2. There are 17 residues in the CDR3. The V gene end was trimmed by 2 bases and the J gene end by 9 bases; junction bases not matched to a gene: 6. CDR1 and CDR2 (germline): LGHNT, FRNRAP.